Listed below are T cell receptor beta chains from one sample, sequenced in a study of T cell responses to AZD1222 COVID-19 vaccine. Measured with immunoSEQ multiplex PCR; TCRdb has only the in-frame clones, and not every one. Here the sample spans about 140,000 clones, 90% being singletons. Here the sequenced sample was peripheral blood, taken on day 0 of AZD1222 vaccination. The receptors originated from an adult in good health. Each CDR3 is given with its conserved first and last residue. D genes are given only for firm matches.

V,J,D,DNA,CDR3
TRBV6-1,TRBJ1-1,-,TGTGCCAGCAGTGAAGCAGAGACAGCGAGGAACACTGAAGCTTTCTTT,CASSEAETARNTEAFF
TRBV5-1,TRBJ2-7,TRBD2,TGCGCCAGCAGCGGAGCGGGAGGTTTCGACGAGCAGTACTTC,CASSGAGGFDEQYF
TRBV5-1,TRBJ2-7,-,TGCGCCAGCAGCTGGGACCTTAAGGGGGAGCAGTACTTC,CASSWDLKGEQYF
TRBV7-9,TRBJ2-5,-,TGTGCCAGCAGCTTCCCCCAGCCAGAGACCCAGTACTTC,CASSFPQPETQYF
TRBV7-2,TRBJ2-1,TRBD1,TGTGCCAGCAGCTTTCCGGGACAGGATGACAATGAGCAGTTCTTC,CASSFPGQDDNEQFF
TRBV19,TRBJ2-7,-,TGTGCCAGTAGTAAACCCTCGGACAGTTCCTACGAGCAGTACTTC,CASSKPSDSSYEQYF
TRBV15,TRBJ1-2,-,TGTGCCACCAGCAGAGATAAGGGGGAACGGGTGGTCTATGGCTACACCTTC,CATSRDKGERVVYGYTF
TRBV27,TRBJ2-4,TRBD2,TGTGCCAGCAGTTTAGGAGCGGGAGGGCCACCAAACATTCAGTACTTC,CASSLGAGGPPNIQYF
TRBV12-3/TRBV12-4,TRBJ1-4,TRBD1,TGTGCCAGCAGCCCCGGGACAGTTGAAAAACTGTTTTTT,CASSPGTVEKLFF
TRBV3-1/TRBV3-2,TRBJ2-7,TRBD1,TGTGCCAGCAGCCGCCCCCAGGACAGGGAAAGAGGCGAGCAGTACTTC,CASSRPQDRERGEQYF
TRBV28,TRBJ2-2,TRBD1,TGTGCCGGGGGACAGGGGGCGACCGGGGAGCTGTTTTTT,CAGGQGATGELFF
TRBV5-1,TRBJ1-2,-,TGCGCCAGCTCGACAGGACCATCCTATGGCTACACCTTC,CASSTGPSYGYTF
TRBV6-5,TRBJ1-3,-,TGTGCCAGCAGTTACCCCCTCGCAAACACCATATATTTT,CASSYPLANTIYF
TRBV7-2,TRBJ2-1,-,TGTGCCAGCAGCTTATACGCAGGGTCCTACAATGAGCAGTTCTTC,CASSLYAGSYNEQFF
TRBV7-3,TRBJ1-6,-,TGTGCCAGCAGCTTAGACCCCCCTACAAGGCCACTCAACTCACCCCTCCACTTT,CASSLDPPTRPLNSPLHF
TRBV12-3/TRBV12-4,TRBJ1-2,-,TGTGCCAGCAGTTTCGAGGGAAAGAATGGCTACACCTTC,CASSFEGKNGYTF
TRBV4-1,TRBJ1-1,-,TGCGCCAGCAGCCAAGCCCCAGGGCTGAGCACTGAAGCTTTCTTT,CASSQAPGLSTEAFF
TRBV29-1,TRBJ2-2,-,TGCAGCGTTGGGACGGGACCGAACACCGGGGAGCTGTTTTTT,CSVGTGPNTGELFF
TRBV30,TRBJ1-6,-,TGTGCCTGGAGACAGGACACTTTGCATAATTCACCCCTCCACTTT,CAWRQDTLHNSPLHF
TRBV7-8,TRBJ1-3,-,TGTGCCAGCAGCTTAGTGGGGGGCACTGGAAACACCATATATTTT,CASSLVGGTGNTIYF
TRBV7-2,TRBJ1-6,-,TGTGCCAGCAGCTTAGCTGGCCCGCCTAATTCACCCCTCCACTTT,CASSLAGPPNSPLHF
TRBV15,TRBJ2-1,TRBD2,TGTGCCACCAGCAGAGATTGGAGGACTAGCGGGAGCGATGAGCAGTTCTTC,CATSRDWRTSGSDEQFF
TRBV7-8,TRBJ1-4,-,TGTGCCAGCAGCTTTCACCGTGGACAGTTGGGTGAAAAACTGTTTTTT,CASSFHRGQLGEKLFF
TRBV3-1/TRBV3-2,TRBJ1-3,TRBD1,TGTGCCAGCAGCCAAGACAGGGGGTCTGGAAACACCATATATTTT,CASSQDRGSGNTIYF
TRBV29-1,TRBJ2-3,-,TGCAGCGTTGTCGTAGGTGGAAGCACAGATACGCAGTATTTT,CSVVVGGSTDTQYF
TRBV12-5,TRBJ2-3,TRBD2,TGTGCTAGTGGGACGGGGACTAGCGGGGAAGAAACGCAGTATTTT,CASGTGTSGEETQYF
TRBV19,TRBJ2-7,-,TGTGCCAGTAGCTCCGATCCGGGACACACCTACGAGCAGTACTTC,CASSSDPGHTYEQYF
TRBV30,TRBJ1-1,-,TGTGCCTGGAGTGTAGGGGGGTACGAAGAAGCTTTCTTT,CAWSVGGYEEAFF
TRBV15,TRBJ1-2,TRBD1,TGTGCCACCAGCAGAGATACTACCGGGACAGGAATAAACTATGGCTACACCTTC,CATSRDTTGTGINYGYTF
TRBV28,TRBJ1-1,-,TGTGCCAGCAGTTTGGGGGGAAACACTGAAGCTTTCTTT,CASSLGGNTEAFF
TRBV10-3,TRBJ1-1,-,TGTGCCATCAGTGAAGCTGGGCTCAGGTCGATTAACACTGAAGCTTTCTTT,CAISEAGLRSINTEAFF
TRBV28,TRBJ1-1,-,TGTGCCAGCATCACCTCAGGAGATCAAGCTTTCTTT,CASITSGDQAFF
TRBV7-2,TRBJ1-6,-,TGTGCCAGCAGCGTCCCCGAGCGGGAAAGGGCCCACCCACCCCTCCACTTT,CASSVPERERAHPPLHF
TRBV2,TRBJ2-7,-,TGTGCCAGCAGTGCCGTAACTGAAGGCGCCTACGAGCAGTACTTC,CASSAVTEGAYEQYF
TRBV7-9,TRBJ2-7,-,TGTGCCAGCAGCTTAGAGCAATTAGAGCAGTACTTC,CASSLEQLEQYF
TRBV5-1,TRBJ2-1,-,TGCGCCAGCAGCTTGGGAGGGCCGGGAGAGCAGTTCTTC,CASSLGGPGEQFF
TRBV30,TRBJ2-1,-,TGTGCCTGGAGTGTATCCGGGGTGGTAGGGCAGTTCTTC,CAWSVSGVVGQFF